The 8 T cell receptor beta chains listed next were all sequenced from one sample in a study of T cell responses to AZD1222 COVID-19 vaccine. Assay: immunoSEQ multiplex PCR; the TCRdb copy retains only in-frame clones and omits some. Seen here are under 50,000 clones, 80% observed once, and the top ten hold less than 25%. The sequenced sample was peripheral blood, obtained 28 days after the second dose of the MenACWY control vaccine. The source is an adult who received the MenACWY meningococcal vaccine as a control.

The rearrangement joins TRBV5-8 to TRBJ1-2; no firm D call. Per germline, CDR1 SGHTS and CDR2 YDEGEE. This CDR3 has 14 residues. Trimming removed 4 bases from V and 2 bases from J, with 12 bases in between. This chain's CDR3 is CASSPDGINYGYTF. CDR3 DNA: TGTGCCAGCAGCCCCGACGGAATCAACTATGGCTACACCTTC.

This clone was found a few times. The CDR3 region is CASSIAENYGYTF. In DNA form, the CDR3 reads TGTGCCAGTAGTATAGCAGAAAACTATGGCTACACCTTC. The rearrangement links TRBV19 to TRBJ1-2; no clear D. The V end lost 1 base, the J end lost 2 bases, and 5 bases lay between the germline ends. This CDR3 is 13 amino acids long. In germline, CDR1 is LNHDA, CDR2 SQIVND (reference sequence).

CDR3 residues: CASRSTGLANQPQHF. For the CDR3, the DNA is TGTGCCAGCAGATCCACAGGGTTGGCCAATCAGCCCCAGCATTTT. V usage is TRBV6-5 and J usage is TRBJ1-5; possible D gene TRBD1, 6 bases. CDR1 is MNHEY and CDR2 is SVGAGI in the germline V gene. Trimming removed 6 bases from V and 3 bases from J, with 15 bases in between. The length of the CDR3 is 15 residues.

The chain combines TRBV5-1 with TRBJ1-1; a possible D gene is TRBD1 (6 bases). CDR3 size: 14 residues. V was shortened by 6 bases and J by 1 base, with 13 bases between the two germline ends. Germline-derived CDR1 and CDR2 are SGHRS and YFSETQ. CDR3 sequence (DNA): TGCGCCAGCACCAAGGGGGGATCGAACACTGAAGCTTTCTTT. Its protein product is CASTKGGSNTEAFF. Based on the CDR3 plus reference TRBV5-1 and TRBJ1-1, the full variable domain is KAGVTQTPRYLIKTRGQQVTLSCSPISGHRSVSWYQQTPGQGLQFLFEYFSETQRNKGNFPGRFSGRQFSNSRSEMNVSTLELGDSALYLCASTKGGSNTEAFFGQGTRLTVV.

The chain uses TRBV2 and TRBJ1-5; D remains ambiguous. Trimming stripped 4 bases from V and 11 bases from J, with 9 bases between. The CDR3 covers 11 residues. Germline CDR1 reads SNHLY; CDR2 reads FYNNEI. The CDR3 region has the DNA TGTGCCAGCAGTGGTGACGAGGCCCAGCATTTT. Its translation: CASSGDEAQHF.

Written as DNA, the CDR3 is TGTGCCAGCAGCTTTAGGGGAGGGGGACAGTATCTTGGCTACACCTTC. It translates to CASSFRGGGQYLGYTF. The V gene is TRBV11-2, the J gene TRBJ1-2; 7 nucleotides agree with TRBD1. From germline, CDR1 is SGHAT and CDR2 FQNNGV. J was trimmed by 7 bases and V by 3 bases; bases with no gene match: 14. The CDR3 runs 16 residues.

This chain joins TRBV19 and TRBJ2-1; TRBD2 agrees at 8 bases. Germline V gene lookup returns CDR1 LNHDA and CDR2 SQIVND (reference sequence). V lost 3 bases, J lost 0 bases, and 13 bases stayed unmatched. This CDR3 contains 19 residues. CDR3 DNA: TGTGCCAGTAGTATTGGTCGAGCGGGAGAGGTGCGCTCCTACAATGAGCAGTTCTTC. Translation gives CASSIGRAGEVRSYNEQFF.

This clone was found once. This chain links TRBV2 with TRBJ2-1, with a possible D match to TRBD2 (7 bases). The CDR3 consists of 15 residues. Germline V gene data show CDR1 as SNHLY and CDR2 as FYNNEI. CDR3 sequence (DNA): TGTGCTATCAGGGGTCTAGGGACTACCTACAATGAGCAGTTCTTC. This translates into CAIRGLGTTYNEQFF.